This T cell receptor (beta chain) was identified during a study of radiotherapy plus CTLA-4 blockade in lung cancer. Study-wide background: Patients showed objective responses in 18% of cases, and disease control was achieved by 31%.

With respect to this clone: Its antigen remains unidentified.

Looked up from germline, CDR1 is SEHNR and CDR2 is FQNEAQ (reference sequence). V gave up 1 base and J gave up 2 bases, with 7 bases separating them. The CDR3 has 14 amino acids. Study-wide results and limits: The best predictor of response was reported to be early blood T cell clone dynamics, with interferon-beta.

TCRdb keeps only in-frame clones here, not all; method: immunoSEQ multiplex PCR. The sample includes roughly 130,000 clones, about 90% of them seen just once. The chain combines TRBV7-9 with TRBJ2-3; unclear D gene. The sequenced sample was peripheral blood, obtained from a patient treated with radiotherapy plus ipilimumab. This receptor was obtained from a human donor with non-small cell lung cancer that progressed on radiotherapy plus ipilimumab. For the CDR3, the DNA is TGTGCCAGCAGCTTAGAGCCGACCACAGATACGCAGTATTTT. Translation: CASSLEPTTDTQYF.